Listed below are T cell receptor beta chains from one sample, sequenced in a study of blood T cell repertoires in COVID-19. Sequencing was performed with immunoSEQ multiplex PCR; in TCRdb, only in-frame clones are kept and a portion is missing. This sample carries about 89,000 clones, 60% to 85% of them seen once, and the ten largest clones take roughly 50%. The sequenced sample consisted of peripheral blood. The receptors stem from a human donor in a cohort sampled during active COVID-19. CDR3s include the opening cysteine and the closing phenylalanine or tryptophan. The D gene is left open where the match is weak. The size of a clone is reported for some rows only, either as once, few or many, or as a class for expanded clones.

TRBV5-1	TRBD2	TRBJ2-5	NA	CASSSSGIASGQPAQYF	TGCGCCAGCAGCTCGAGTGGTATAGCTAGCGGGCAACCGGCCCAGTACTTC
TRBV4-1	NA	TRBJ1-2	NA	CASSQEPGTNYGYTF	TGCGCCAGCAGCCAAGAGCCCGGGACTAACTATGGCTACACCTTC
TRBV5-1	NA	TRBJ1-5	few	CASSLLGQGNQPQHF	TGCGCCAGCAGCTTGCTCGGACAAGGCAATCAGCCCCAGCATTTT
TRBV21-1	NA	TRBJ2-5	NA	CASSKITRKPQETQYF	TGTGCCAGCAGCAAAATAACACGAAAACCTCAAGAGACCCAGTACTTC
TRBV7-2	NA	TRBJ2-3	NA	CASSPSGWGTDTQYF	TGTGCCAGCAGCCCCAGCGGGTGGGGCACAGATACGCAGTATTTT
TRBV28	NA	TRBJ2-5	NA	CASSLSFGGVGRETQYF	TGTGCCAGCAGCCTAAGTTTCGGCGGGGTGGGAAGAGAGACCCAGTACTTC
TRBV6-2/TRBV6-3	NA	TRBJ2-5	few	CASSYSRSGQYF	TGTGCCAGCAGTTACTCGAGGTCGGGACAGTACTTC
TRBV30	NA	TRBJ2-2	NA	CAWRAGWNTGELFF	TGTGCCTGGAGAGCCGGGTGGAACACCGGGGAGCTGTTTTTT
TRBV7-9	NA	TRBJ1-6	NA	CASSLEAGKTLHF	TGTGCCAGCAGCTTAGAAGCGGGTAAAACCCTCCACTTT
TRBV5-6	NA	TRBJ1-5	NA	CASSLGLESMQPQHF	TGTGCCAGCAGCTTGGGGTTGGAGTCTATGCAGCCCCAGCATTTT
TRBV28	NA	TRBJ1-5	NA	CASIAHDQPQHF	TGTGCCAGCATAGCCCACGATCAGCCCCAGCATTTT